This T cell receptor beta chain stems from a study of identical twins. Study results and caveats: The study found weaker excess twin sharing in beta out-of-frame sequences.

The length of the CDR3 is 16 residues. Germline assignment: CDR1 MGHRA and CDR2 YSYEKL. The J segment lost 2 bases and the V segment lost 8 bases, leaving 11 bases of the junction unmatched. As regards this clonotype: Its target is unknown.

TCRdb passed the 5' RACE reads through MiXCR, listing each CDR3 protein once. The repertoire holds around 1.7 million distinct CDR3 sequences, about 32% seen once, with around 0.25% in the top ten. Sequencing was done on a sample of cord blood. This clonotype was sampled from a newborn girl in good health. The rearrangement links TRBV4-1 to TRBJ2-3; 9 bases fit TRBD2. The DNA of the CDR3 is TGCGCCAGCCGTTCCACCCGACTAGCGGACACAGATACGCAGTATTTT. It yields the protein CASRSTRLADTDTQYF.